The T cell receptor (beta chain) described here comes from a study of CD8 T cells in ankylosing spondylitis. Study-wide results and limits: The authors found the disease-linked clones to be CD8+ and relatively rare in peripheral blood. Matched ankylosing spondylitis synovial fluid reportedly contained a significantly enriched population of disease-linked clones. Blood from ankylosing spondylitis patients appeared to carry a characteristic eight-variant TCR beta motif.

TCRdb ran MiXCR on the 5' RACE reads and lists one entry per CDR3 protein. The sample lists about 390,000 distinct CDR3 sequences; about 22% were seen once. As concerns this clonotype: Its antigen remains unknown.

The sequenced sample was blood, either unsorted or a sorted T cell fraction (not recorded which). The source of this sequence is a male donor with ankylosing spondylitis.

The CDR3 bases are TGTGCCAGCAGCCTACCAGGGGTGGGACAAGAGACCCAGTACTTC. Translating it yields CASSLPGVGQETQYF. The gene calls are TRBV7-2 and TRBJ2-5; a weak D match, TRBD1 (6 bases). Trimming took off 5 bases at V and 2 bases at J, with 15 bases between the two ends. The CDR3 has 15 residues. CDR1 is SGHTA and CDR2 is FQGNSA in the germline V gene.